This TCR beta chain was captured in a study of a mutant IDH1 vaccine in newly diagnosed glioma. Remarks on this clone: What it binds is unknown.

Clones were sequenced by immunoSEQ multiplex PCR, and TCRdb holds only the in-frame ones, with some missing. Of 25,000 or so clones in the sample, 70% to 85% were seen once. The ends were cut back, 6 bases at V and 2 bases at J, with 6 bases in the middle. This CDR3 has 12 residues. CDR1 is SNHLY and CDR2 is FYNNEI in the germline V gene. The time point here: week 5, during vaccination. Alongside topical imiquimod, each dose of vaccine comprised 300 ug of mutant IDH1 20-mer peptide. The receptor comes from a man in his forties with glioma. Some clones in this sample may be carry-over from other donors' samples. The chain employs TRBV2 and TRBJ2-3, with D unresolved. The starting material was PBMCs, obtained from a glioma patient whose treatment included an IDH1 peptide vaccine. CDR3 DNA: TGTGCCAGCAGCGTTGACACAGATACGCAGTATTTT. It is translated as CASSVDTDTQYF.